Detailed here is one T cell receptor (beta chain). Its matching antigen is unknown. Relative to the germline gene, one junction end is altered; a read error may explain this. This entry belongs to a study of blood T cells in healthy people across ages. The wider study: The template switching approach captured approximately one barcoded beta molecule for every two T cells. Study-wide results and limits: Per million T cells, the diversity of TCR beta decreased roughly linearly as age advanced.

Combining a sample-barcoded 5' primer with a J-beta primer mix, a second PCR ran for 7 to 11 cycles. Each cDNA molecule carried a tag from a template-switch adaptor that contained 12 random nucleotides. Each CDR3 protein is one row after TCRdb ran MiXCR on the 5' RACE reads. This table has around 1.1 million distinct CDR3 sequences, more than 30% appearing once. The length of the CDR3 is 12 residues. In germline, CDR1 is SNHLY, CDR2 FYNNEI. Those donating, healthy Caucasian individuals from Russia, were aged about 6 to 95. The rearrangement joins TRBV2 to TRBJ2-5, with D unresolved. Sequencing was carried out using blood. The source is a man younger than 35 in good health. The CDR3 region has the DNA TGTGCCAACAGTGTCTACCAAGAGACCCAGTACTTC. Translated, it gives CANSVYQETQYF.